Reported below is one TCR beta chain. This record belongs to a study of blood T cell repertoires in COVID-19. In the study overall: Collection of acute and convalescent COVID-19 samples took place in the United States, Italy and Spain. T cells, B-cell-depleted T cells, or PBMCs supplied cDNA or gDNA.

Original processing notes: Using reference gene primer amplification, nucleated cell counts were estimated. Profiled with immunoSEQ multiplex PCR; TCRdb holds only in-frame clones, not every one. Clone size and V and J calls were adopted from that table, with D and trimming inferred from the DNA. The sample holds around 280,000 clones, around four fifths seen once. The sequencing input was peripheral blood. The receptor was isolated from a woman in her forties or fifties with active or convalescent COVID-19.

CDR3 coding DNA: TGTGCCACCAGCAGGACAGGGTATGGCAATCAGCCCCAGCATTTT. As protein: CATSRTGYGNQPQHF. The rearrangement joins TRBV15 to TRBJ1-5; 7 bases map to TRBD1. V shed 3 bases and J 2 bases; nucleotides not matched to a gene: 4. The CDR3 extends over 15 amino acids. Per the germline V gene, CDR1 is LNHNV and CDR2 is YYDKDF (reference sequence).